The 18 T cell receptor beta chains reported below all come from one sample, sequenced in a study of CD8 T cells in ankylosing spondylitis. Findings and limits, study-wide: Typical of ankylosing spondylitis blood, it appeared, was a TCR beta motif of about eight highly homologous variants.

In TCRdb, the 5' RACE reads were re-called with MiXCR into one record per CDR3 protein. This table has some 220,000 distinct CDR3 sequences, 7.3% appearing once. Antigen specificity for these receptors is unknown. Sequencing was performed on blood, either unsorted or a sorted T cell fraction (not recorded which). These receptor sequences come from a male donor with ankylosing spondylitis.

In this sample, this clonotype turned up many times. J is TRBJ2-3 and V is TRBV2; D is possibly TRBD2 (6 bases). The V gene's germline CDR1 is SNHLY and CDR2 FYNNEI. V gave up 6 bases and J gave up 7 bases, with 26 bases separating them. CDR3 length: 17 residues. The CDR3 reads CASSPREISGRQNTQYF. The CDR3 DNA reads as TGTGCCAGCAGCCCCCGTGAGATTAGCGGCCGACAAAATACGCAGTATTTT.

This CDR3 is CASSARGRPGNTIYF. The CDR3 coding sequence is TGTGCCAGCAGTGCGAGGGGGCGCCCTGGAAACACCATATATTTT. The V call is TRBV7-6, the J call TRBJ1-3, with 7 bases fitting TRBD1. Looked up from germline, CDR1 is SGHVS and CDR2 is FNYEAQ. The CDR3 covers 15 residues. J gave up 2 bases and V 6 bases, and 7 bases lay outside the gene matches.

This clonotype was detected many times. The CDR3 here is CASSYTGQETQYF. DNA of the CDR3: TGTGCCAGCAGTTACACGGGCCAAGAGACCCAGTACTTC. This chain connects TRBV6-5 to TRBJ2-5, with D unclear. Deletions cut 2 bases from V and 1 base from J, with 5 bases between. Germline V lookup: CDR1 MNHEY, CDR2 SVGAGI. This CDR3 region has 13 residues.

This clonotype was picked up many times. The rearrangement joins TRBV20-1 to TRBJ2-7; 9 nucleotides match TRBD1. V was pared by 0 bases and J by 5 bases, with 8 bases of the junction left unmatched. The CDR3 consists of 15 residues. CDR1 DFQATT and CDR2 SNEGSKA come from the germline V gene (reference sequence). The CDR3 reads CSARDLTGGINEQYF. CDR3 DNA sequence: TGCAGTGCTAGAGATTTGACAGGGGGTATCAACGAGCAGTACTTC.

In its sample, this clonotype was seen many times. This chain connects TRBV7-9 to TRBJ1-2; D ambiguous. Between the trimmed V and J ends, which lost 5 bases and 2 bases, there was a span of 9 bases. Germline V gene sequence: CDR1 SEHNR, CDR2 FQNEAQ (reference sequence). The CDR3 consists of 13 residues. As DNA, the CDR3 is TGTGCCAGCAGCCCACAAGAGAACTATGGCTACACCTTC. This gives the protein CASSPQENYGYTF.

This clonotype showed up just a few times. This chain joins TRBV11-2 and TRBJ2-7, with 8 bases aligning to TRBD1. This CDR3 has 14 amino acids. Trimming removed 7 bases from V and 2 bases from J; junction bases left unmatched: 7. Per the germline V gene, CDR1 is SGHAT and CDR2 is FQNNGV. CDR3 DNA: TGTGCCAGCACCAGACAGGGGATCACCTACGAGCAGTACTTC. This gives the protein CASTRQGITYEQYF.

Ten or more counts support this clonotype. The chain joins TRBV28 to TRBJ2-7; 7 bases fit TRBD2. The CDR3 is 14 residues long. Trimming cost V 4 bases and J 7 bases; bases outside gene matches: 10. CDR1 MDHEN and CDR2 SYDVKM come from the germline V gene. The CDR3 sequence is CASSYLPTGGEQYF. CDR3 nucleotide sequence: TGTGCCAGCAGTTACCTTCCCACGGGGGGTGAGCAGTACTTC.

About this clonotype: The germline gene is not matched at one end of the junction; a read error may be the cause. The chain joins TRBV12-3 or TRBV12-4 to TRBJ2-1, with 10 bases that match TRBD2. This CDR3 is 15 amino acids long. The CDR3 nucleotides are TGTGCCAGCAGTGTAGCGGGGGGTATCTACAATGAGCAGTTCTTC. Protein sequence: CASSVAGGIYNEQFF.

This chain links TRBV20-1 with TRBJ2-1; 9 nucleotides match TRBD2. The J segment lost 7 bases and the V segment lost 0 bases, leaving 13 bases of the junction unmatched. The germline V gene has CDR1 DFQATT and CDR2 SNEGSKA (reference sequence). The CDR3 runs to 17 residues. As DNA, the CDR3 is TGCAGTGCTAGAGAGGCGTTAGTAGCGGGAGCACTGAATGAGCAGTTCTTC. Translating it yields CSAREALVAGALNEQFF.

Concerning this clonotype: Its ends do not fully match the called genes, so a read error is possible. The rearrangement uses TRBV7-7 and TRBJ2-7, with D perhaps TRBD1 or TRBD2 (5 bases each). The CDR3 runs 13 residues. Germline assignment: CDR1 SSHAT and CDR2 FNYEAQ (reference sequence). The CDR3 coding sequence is TGTGCTAGCAGCTTATCTCGGGACCTCGAGCAGTACTTC. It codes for CASSLSRDLEQYF. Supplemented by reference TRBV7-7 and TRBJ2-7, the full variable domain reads GAGVSQSPRYKVTKRGQDVTLRCDPISSHATLYWYQQALGQGPEFLTYFNYEAQPDKSGLPSDRFSAERPEGSISTLTIQRTEQRDSAMYRCASSLSRDLEQYFGPGTRLTVT.

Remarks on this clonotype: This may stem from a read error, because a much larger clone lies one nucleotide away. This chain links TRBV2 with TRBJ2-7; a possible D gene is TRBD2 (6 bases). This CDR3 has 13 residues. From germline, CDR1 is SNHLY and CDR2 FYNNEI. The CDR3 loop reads CASSAGWRDDQYF. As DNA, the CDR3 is TGTGCCAGCAGTGCCGGGTGGCGGGACGACCAGTACTTC.

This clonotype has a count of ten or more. The DNA of the CDR3 is TGTGCCAGCAGTTACCTGGGACTAGCGGGGGAGACCCAGTACTTC. The encoded protein is CASSYLGLAGETQYF. The chain links TRBV6-5 to TRBJ2-5; 13 bases are shared with TRBD2. With V trimmed by 2 bases and J by 5 bases, 2 bases remained unmatched. This CDR3 contains 15 residues. In germline, CDR1 is MNHEY, CDR2 SVGAGI.

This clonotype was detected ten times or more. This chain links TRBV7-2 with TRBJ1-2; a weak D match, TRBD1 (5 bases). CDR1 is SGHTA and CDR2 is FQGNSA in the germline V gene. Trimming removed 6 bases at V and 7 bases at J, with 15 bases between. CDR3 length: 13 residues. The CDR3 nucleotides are TGTGCCAGCAGTATACCCAGGGTGGGTGGCTACACCTTC. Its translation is CASSIPRVGGYTF.

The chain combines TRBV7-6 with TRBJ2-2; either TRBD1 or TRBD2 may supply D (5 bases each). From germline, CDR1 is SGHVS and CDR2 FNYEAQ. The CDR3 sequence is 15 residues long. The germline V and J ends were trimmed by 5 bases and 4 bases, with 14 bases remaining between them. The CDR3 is CASSILPGTTGELFF. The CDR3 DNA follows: TGTGCCAGCAGCATTCTACCGGGGACCACCGGGGAGCTGTTTTTT.

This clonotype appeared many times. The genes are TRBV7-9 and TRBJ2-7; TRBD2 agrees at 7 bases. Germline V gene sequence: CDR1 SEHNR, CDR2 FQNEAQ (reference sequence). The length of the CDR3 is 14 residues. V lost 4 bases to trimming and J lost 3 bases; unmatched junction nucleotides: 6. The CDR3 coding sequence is TGTGCCAGCAGCTCGGGCGGGAGTAGCTACGAGCAGTACTTC. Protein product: CASSSGGSSYEQYF. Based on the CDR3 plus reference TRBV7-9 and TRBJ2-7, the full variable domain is DTGVSQNPRHKITKRGQNVTFRCDPISEHNRLYWYRQTLGQGPEFLTYFQNEAQLEKSRLLSDRFSAERPKGSFSTLEIQRTEQGDSAMYLCASSSGGSSYEQYFGPGTRLTVT.

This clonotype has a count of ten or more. The CDR3 bases are TGTGCCAGCAGCTCGGCGACAGGGTTAATTAACTATGGCTACACCTTC. This gives the protein CASSSATGLINYGYTF. V usage is TRBV7-9 and J usage is TRBJ1-2; 7 positions agree with TRBD1. The junction had 9 bases not matched to a gene; V was cut back by 4 bases and J by 1 base. Germline CDR1 SEHNR, CDR2 FQNEAQ (reference sequence). This CDR3 region has 16 residues.

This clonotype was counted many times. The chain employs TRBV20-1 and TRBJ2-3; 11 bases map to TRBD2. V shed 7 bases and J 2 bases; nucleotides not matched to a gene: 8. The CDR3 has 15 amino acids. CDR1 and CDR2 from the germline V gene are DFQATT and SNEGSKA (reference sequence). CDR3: CSVPPLAGDTDTQYF. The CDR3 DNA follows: TGCAGTGTCCCGCCACTAGCGGGGGACACAGATACGCAGTATTTT.

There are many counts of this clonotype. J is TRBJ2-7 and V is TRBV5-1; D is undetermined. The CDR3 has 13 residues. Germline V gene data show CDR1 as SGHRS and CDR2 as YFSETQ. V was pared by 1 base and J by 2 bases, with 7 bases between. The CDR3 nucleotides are TGCGCCAGCAGCTTGACAACCGCCTACGAGCAGTACTTC. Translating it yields CASSLTTAYEQYF.